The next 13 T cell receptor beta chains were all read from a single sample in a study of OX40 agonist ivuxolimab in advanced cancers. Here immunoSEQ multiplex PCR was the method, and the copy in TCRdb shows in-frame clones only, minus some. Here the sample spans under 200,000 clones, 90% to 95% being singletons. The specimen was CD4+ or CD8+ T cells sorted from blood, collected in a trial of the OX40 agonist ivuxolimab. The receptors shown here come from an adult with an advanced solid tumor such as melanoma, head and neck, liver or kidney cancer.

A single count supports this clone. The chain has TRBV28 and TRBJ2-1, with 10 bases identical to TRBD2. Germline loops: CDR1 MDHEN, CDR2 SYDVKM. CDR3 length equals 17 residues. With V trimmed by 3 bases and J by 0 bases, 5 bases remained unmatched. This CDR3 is CASSFWSSGSSYNEQFF. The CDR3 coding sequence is TGTGCCAGCAGTTTTTGGTCTAGCGGGAGCTCCTACAATGAGCAGTTCTTC.

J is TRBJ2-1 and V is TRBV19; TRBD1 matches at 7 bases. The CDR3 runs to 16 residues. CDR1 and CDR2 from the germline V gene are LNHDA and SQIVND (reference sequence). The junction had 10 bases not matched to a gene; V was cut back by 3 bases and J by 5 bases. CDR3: CASSIRGPQGHNEQFF. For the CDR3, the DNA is TGTGCCAGTAGTATTAGGGGGCCCCAAGGCCACAATGAGCAGTTCTTC.

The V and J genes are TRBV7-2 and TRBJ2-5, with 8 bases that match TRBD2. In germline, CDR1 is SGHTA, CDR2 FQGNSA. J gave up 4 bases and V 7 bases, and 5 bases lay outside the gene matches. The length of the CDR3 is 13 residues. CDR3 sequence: CASTRGGGETQYF. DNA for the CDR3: TGTGCCAGCACCCGGGGGGGCGGAGAGACCCAGTACTTC.

As DNA, the CDR3 is TGTGCCAGTAGTATGAGGGGGGTCCGAAGCTCCTACAATGAGCAGTTCTTC. This encodes CASSMRGVRSSYNEQFF. The chain links TRBV19 to TRBJ2-1; D could derive from TRBD1 or TRBD2 (6 bases each). CDR3 size: 17 residues. V was trimmed by 3 bases and J by 0 bases, leaving 15 bases between them. The germline CDR1 and CDR2 sequences are LNHDA and SQIVND (reference sequence). The variable domain in full, completed from reference TRBV19 and TRBJ2-1, reads DGGITQSPKYLFRKEGQNVTLSCEQNLNHDAMYWYRQDPGQGLRLIYYSQIVNDFQKGDIAEGYSVSREKKESFPLTVTSAQKNPTAFYLCASSMRGVRSSYNEQFFGPGTRLTVL.

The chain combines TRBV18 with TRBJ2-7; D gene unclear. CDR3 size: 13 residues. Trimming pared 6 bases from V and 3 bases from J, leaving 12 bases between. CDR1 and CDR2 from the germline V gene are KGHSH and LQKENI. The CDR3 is CASSSGAGYEQYF. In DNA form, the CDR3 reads TGTGCCAGCTCCTCGGGCGCCGGCTACGAGCAGTACTTC. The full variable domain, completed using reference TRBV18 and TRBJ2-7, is NAGVMQNPRHLVRRRGQEARLRCSPMKGHSHVYWYRQLPEEGLKFMVYLQKENIIDESGMPKERFSAEFPKEGPSILRIQQVVRGDSAAYFCASSSGAGYEQYFGPGTRLTVT.

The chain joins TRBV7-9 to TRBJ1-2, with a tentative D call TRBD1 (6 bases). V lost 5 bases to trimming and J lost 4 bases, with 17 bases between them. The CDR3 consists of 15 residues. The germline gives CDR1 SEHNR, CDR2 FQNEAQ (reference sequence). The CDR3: CASSIYRVDGYGYTF. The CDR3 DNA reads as TGTGCCAGCAGCATATACAGGGTTGACGGCTATGGCTACACCTTC. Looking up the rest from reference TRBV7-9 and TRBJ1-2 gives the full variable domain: DTGVSQNPRHKITKRGQNVTFRCDPISEHNRLYWYRQTLGQGPEFLTYFQNEAQLEKSRLLSDRFSAERPKGSFSTLEIQRTEQGDSAMYLCASSIYRVDGYGYTFGSGTRLTVV.

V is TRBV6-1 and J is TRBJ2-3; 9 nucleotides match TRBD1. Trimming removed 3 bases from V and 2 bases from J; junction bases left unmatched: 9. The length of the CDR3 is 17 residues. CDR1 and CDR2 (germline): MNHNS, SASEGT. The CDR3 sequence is CASSDSLGTGFTDTQYF. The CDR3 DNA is TGTGCCAGCAGTGACAGTCTCGGGACAGGGTTCACAGATACGCAGTATTTT.

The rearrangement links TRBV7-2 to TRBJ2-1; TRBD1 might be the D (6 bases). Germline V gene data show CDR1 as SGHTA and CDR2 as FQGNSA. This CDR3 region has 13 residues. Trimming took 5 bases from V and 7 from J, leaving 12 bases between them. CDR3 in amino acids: CASSIYRENEQFF. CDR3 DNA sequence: TGTGCCAGCAGCATATACAGGGAGAATGAGCAGTTCTTC. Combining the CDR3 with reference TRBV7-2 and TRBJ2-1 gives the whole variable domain GAGVSQSPSNKVTEKGKDVELRCDPISGHTALYWYRQSLGQGLEFLIYFQGNSAPDKSGLPSDRFSAERTGGSVSTLTIQRTQQEDSAVYLCASSIYRENEQFFGPGTRLTVL.

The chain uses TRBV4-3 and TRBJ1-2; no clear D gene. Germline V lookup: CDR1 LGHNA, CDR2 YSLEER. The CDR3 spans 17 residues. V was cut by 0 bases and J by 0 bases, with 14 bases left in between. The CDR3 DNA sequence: TGCGCCAGCAGCCAAGATATCCTGGTCTTTACTAACTATGGCTACACCTTC. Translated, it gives CASSQDILVFTNYGYTF.

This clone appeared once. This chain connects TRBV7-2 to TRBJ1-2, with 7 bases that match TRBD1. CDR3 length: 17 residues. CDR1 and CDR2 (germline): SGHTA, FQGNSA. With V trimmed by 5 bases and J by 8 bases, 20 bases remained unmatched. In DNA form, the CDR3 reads TGTGCCAGCAGCCTAGGGGGGACAGTCCCTGTCTTAGGGGGCTACACCTTC. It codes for CASSLGGTVPVLGGYTF.

Here the CDR3 DNA reads TGTGCCAGTAGTGCCCCCAGGGGGCTCACTGAAGCTTTCTTT. Its protein product is CASSAPRGLTEAFF. The chain joins TRBV19 to TRBJ1-1; the match to TRBD1 covers 8 bases. The V and J ends lost 5 bases and 4 bases, in that order; junction bases with no gene match: 6. The CDR3 is 14 residues long. Germline loops: CDR1 LNHDA, CDR2 SQIVND (reference sequence).

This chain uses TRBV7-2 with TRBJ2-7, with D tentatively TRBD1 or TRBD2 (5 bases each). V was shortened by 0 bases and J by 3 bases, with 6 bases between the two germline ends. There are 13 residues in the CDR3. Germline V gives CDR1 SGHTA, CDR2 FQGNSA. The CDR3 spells CASSLAGRYEQYF. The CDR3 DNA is TGTGCCAGCAGCTTAGCGGGACGCTACGAGCAGTACTTC.

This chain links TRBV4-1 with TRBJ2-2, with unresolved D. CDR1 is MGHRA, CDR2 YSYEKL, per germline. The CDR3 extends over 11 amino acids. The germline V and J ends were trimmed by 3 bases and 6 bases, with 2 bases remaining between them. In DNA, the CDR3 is TGCGCCAGCAGCCACCCCGGGGAGCTGTTTTTT. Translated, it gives CASSHPGELFF.